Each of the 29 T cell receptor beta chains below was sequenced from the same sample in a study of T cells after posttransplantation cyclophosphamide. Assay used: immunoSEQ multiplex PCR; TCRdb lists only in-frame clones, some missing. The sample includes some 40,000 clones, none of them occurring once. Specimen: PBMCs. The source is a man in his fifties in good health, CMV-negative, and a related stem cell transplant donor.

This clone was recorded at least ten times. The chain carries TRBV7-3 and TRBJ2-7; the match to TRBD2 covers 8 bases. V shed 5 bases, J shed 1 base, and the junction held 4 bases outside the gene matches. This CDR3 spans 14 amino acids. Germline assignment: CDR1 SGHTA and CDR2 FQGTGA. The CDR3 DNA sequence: TGTGCCAGCAGCGCGGCGGGGGGATCCTACGAGCAGTACTTC. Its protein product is CASSAAGGSYEQYF.

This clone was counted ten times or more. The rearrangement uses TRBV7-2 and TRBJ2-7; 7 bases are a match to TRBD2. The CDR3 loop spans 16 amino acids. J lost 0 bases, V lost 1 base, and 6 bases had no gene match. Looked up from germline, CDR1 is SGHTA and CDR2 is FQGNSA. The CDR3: CASSLDPAGSSYEQYF. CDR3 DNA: TGTGCCAGCAGCTTAGATCCAGCGGGAAGCTCCTACGAGCAGTACTTC.

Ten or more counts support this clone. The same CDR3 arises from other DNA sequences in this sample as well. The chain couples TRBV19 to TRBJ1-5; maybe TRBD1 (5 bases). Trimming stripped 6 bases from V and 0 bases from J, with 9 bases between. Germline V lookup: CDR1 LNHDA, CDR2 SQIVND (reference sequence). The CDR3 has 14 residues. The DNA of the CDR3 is TGTGCCAGTAGGTCGGGGGGTAGCAATCAGCCCCAGCATTTT. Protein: CASRSGGSNQPQHF.

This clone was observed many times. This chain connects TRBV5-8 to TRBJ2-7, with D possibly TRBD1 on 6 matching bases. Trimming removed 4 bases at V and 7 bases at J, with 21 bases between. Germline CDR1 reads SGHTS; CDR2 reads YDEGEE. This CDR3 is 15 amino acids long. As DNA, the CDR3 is TGTGCCAGCAGCCCCATGGACAGCCCGAGTATGGAGCAGTACTTC. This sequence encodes CASSPMDSPSMEQYF.

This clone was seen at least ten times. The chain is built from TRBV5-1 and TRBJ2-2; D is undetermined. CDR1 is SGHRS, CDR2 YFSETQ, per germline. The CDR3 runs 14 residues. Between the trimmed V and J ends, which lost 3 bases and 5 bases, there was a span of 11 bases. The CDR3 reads CASSSHSPTGELFF. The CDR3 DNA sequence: TGCGCCAGCAGCTCCCACTCGCCTACCGGGGAGCTGTTTTTT.

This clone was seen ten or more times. The CDR3 DNA reads TGTGCCAGCAGCCAAGGACAGGGTTTGAATGGCTACACCTTC. Amino acids: CASSQGQGLNGYTF. The chain joins TRBV5-6 to TRBJ1-2; 8 bases agree with TRBD1. The CDR3 sequence is 14 residues long. Germline CDR1 and CDR2: SGHDT and YYEEEE. J lost 6 bases, V lost 4 bases, and 8 bases had no gene match.

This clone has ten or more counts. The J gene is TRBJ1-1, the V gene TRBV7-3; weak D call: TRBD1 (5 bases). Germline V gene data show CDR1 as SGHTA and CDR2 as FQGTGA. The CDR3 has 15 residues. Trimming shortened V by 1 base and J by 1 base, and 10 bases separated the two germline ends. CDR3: CASSLIGAGNTEAFF. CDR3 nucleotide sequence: TGTGCCAGCAGCTTAATAGGGGCAGGGAACACTGAAGCTTTCTTT.

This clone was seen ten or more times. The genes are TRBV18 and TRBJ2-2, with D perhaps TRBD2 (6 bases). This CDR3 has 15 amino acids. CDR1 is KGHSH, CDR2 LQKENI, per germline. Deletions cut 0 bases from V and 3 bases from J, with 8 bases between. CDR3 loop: CASSPPGGDTGELFF. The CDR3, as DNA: TGTGCCAGCTCACCACCGGGGGGTGACACCGGGGAGCTGTTTTTT. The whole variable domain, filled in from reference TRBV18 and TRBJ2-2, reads NAGVMQNPRHLVRRRGQEARLRCSPMKGHSHVYWYRQLPEEGLKFMVYLQKENIIDESGMPKERFSAEFPKEGPSILRIQQVVRGDSAAYFCASSPPGGDTGELFFGEGSRLTVL.

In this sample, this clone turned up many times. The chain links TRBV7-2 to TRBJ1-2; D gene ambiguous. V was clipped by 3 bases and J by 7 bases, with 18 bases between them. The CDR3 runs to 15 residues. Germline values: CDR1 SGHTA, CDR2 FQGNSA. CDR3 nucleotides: TGTGCCAGCAGCTTCTTGTCCAACCGGGGTGCTGGCTACACCTTC. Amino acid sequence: CASSFLSNRGAGYTF.

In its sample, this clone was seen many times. The CDR3: CATSRDAGGRYEQYF. The DNA for the CDR3 is TGTGCCACCAGCAGAGATGCGGGAGGGCGGTACGAGCAGTACTTC. This chain links TRBV15 with TRBJ2-7, with TRBD2 identical over 9 bases. With 0 bases clipped from V and 4 bases from J, the junction kept 4 bases outside the gene matches. Per the germline V gene, CDR1 is LNHNV and CDR2 is YYDKDF (reference sequence). This CDR3 contains 15 residues.

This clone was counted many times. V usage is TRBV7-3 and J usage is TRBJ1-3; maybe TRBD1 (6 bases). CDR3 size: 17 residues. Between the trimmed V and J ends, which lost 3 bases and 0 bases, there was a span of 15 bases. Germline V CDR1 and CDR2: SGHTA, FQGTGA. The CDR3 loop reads CASSFRDTPSSGNTIYF. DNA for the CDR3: TGTGCCAGCAGCTTCCGGGACACCCCTAGCTCTGGAAACACCATATATTTT. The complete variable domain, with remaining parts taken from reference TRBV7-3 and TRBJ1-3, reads GAGVSQTPSNKVTEKGKYVELRCDPISGHTALYWYRQSLGQGPEFLIYFQGTGAADDSGLPNDRFFAVRPEGSVSTLKIQRTERGDSAVYLCASSFRDTPSSGNTIYFGEGSWLTVV.

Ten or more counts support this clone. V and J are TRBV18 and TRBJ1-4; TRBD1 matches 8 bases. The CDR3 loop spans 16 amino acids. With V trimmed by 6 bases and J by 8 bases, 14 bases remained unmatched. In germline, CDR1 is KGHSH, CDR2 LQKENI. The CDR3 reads CASSPGPGQDIEKLFF. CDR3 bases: TGTGCCAGCTCGCCCGGGCCGGGACAGGATATCGAAAAACTGTTTTTT. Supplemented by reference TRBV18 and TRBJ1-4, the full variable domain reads NAGVMQNPRHLVRRRGQEARLRCSPMKGHSHVYWYRQLPEEGLKFMVYLQKENIIDESGMPKERFSAEFPKEGPSILRIQQVVRGDSAAYFCASSPGPGQDIEKLFFGSGTQLSVL.

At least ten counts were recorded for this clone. DNA of the CDR3: TGTGCCAGCACCGCCGAGAGAGCCGAGCAGTACTTC. It translates to CASTAERAEQYF. V and J are TRBV7-9 and TRBJ2-7, with D hard to call. V was pared by 7 bases and J by 6 bases, with 13 bases between. CDR3 length: 12 residues. Per germline, CDR1 SEHNR and CDR2 FQNEAQ (reference sequence).

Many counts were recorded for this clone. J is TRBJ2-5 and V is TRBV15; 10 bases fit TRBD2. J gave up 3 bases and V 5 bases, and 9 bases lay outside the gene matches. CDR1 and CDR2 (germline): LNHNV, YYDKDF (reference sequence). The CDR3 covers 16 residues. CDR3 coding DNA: TGTGCCACCAGCCCTTACGCCGGGACTAGCGAAGAGACCCAGTACTTC. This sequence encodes CATSPYAGTSEETQYF.

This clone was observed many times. The CDR3 DNA sequence: TGTGCCAGCAGTAAACAGGGGGGCACAGATACGCAGTATTTT. Its protein product is CASSKQGGTDTQYF. The rearrangement links TRBV2 to TRBJ2-3; TRBD1 matches 8 bases. V lost 5 bases to trimming and J lost 1 base; unmatched junction nucleotides: 2. The CDR3 is 14 amino acids. Germline V CDR1 and CDR2: SNHLY, FYNNEI.

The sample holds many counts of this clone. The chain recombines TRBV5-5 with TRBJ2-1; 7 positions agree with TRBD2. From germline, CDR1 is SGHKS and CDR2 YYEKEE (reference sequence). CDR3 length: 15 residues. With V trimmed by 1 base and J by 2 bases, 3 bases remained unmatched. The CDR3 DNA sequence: TGTGCCAGCAGCTTGACTAGCGACACCTACAATGAGCAGTTCTTC. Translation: CASSLTSDTYNEQFF. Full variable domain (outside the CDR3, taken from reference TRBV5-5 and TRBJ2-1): DAGVTQSPTHLIKTRGQQVTLRCSPISGHKSVSWYQQVLGQGPQFIFQYYEKEERGRGNFPDRFSARQFPNYSSELNVNALLLGDSALYLCASSLTSDTYNEQFFGPGTRLTVL.

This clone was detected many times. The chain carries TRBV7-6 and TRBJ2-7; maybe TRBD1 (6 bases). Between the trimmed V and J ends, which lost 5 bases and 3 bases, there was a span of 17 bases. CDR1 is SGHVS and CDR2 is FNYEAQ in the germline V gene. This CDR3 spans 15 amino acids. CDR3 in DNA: TGTGCCAGCAGCCCCGGATCCGACAGGAACTACGAGCAGTACTTC. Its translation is CASSPGSDRNYEQYF.

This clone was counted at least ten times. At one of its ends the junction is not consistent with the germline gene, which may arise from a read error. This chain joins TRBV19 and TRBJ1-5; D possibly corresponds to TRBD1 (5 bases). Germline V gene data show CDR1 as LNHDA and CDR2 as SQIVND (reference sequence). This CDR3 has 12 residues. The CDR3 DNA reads TGTGCCAGTAGTTTAGACAGACAGCCCCAGCATTTT. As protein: CASSLDRQPQHF.

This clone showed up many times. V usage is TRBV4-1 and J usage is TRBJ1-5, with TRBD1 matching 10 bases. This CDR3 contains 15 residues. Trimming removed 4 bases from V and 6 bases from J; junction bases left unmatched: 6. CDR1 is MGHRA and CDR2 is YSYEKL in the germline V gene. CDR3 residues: CASSPTGGVSQPQHF. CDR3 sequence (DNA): TGCGCCAGCAGCCCGACAGGGGGCGTCTCTCAGCCCCAGCATTTT.

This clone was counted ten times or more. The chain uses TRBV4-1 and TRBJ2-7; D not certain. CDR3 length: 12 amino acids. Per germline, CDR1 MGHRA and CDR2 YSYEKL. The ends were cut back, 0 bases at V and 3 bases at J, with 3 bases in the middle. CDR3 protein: CASSQDYYEQYF. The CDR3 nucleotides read TGCGCCAGCAGCCAAGACTACTACGAGCAGTACTTC.

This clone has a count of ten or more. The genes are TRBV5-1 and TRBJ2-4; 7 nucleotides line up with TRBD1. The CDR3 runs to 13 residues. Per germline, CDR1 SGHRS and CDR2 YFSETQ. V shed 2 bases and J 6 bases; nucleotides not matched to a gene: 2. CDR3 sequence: CASSLTGANIQYF. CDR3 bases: TGCGCCAGCAGCTTAACAGGGGCAAACATTCAGTACTTC.

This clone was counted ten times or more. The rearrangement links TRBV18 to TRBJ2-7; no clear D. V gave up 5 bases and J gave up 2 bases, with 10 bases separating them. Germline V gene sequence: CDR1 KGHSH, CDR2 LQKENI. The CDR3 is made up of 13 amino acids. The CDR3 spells CASSENLAYEQYF. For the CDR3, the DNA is TGTGCCAGCTCAGAGAATCTGGCCTACGAGCAGTACTTC.

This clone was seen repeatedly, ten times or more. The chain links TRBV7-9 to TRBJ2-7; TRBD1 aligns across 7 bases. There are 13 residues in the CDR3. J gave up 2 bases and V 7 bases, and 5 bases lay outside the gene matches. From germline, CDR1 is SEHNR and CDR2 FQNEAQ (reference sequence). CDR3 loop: CASIGTATYEQYF. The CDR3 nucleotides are TGTGCCAGCATCGGGACAGCAACCTACGAGCAGTACTTC.

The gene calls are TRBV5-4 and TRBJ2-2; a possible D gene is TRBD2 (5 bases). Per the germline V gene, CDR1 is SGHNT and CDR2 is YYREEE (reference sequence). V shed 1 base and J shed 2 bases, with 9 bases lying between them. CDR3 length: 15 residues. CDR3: CASSLRRVNTGELFF. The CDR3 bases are TGTGCCAGCAGCTTGAGGCGGGTTAACACCGGGGAGCTGTTTTTT.

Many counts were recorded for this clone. The CDR3 region has the DNA TGTGCCAGCAACCTGCGGGGCAGCGGATCATATACGCAGTATTTT. It encodes CASNLRGSGSYTQYF. The chain joins TRBV6-5 to TRBJ2-3, with a possible D match to TRBD2 (6 bases). V gave up 7 bases and J gave up 7 bases, with 21 bases separating them. CDR3 length: 15 amino acids. In germline, CDR1 is MNHEY, CDR2 SVGAGI.

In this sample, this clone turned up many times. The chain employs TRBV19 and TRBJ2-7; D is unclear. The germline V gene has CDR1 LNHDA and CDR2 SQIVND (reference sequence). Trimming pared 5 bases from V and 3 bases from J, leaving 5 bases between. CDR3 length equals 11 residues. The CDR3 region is CASSASYEQYF. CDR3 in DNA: TGTGCCAGTAGTGCCAGCTACGAGCAGTACTTC.

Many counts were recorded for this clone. Here the CDR3 DNA reads TGCGCCAGCAGCCAATCTTCAGGGCGGTCGCATGAAAAACTGTTTTTT. It specifies CASSQSSGRSHEKLFF. The chain carries TRBV5-1 and TRBJ1-4, with a possible D match to TRBD1 (5 bases). Germline lookup yields CDR1 SGHRS and CDR2 YFSETQ. This CDR3 comprises 16 residues. V lost 4 bases and J 6 bases, leaving 19 bases between the germline ends.

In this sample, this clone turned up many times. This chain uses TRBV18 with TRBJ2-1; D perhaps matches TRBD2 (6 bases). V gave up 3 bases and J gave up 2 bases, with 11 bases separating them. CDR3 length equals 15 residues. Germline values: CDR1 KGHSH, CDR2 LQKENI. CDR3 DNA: TGTGCCAGCTCACCCAGGGACTCCACCTACAATGAGCAGTTCTTC. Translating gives CASSPRDSTYNEQFF.

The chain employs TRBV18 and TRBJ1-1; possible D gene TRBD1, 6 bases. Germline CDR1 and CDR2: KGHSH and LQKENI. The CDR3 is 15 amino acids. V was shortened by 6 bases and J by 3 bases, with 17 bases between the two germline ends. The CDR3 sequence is CASSRAQGLDTEAFF. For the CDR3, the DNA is TGTGCCAGCTCCCGCGCCCAGGGGTTGGACACTGAAGCTTTCTTT.